A single sample is the source of the 19 T cell receptor beta chains below, sequenced in a study of molecular identifiers for immune sequencing clone quantification. TCRdb re-called the PCR reads through MiXCR, storing one row per CDR3 protein. There are approximately 590,000 distinct CDR3 sequences in the sample; 25% occur only once, and 0.78% lies in the top ten. Sequenced material: naive CD8+ T cells from blood, with Jurkat cell RNA spiked in. Subset here: FACS-sorted CD8+CD4-CCR7+CD45RA+ naive T cells. All receptors come from a human donor in good health. Some libraries in this study had Jurkat cell RNA spiked in.

Ten or more counts support this clonotype. The V gene is TRBV24-1, the J gene TRBJ1-5, with 10 bases identical to TRBD1. Germline CDR1 KGHDR, CDR2 SFDVKD. The CDR3 extends over 16 amino acids. V trimming: 9 bases; J trimming: 1 base; junction bases outside the gene matches: 8. CDR3: CATPGTGVGSNQPQHF. CDR3 DNA: TGTGCCACCCCCGGGACAGGGGTAGGGAGCAATCAGCCCCAGCATTTT.

For this clonotype: At one end the junction does not follow the germline gene, possibly because of a read error. CDR3 nucleotides: TGCGCCAGCAGCCAAGGAACGGTACCAGGGAGCTCCTACAATAAGCAGTTCTTC. It translates to CASSQGTVPGSSYNKQFF. The gene calls are TRBV4-3 and TRBJ2-1; D is tentatively TRBD1 or TRBD2 (5 bases each). The CDR3 runs to 18 residues. CDR1 and CDR2 from the germline V gene are LGHNA and YSLEER.

This clonotype was found many times. J is TRBJ2-7 and V is TRBV20-1; no firm D call. The CDR3 consists of 12 residues. The germline CDR1 and CDR2 sequences are DFQATT and SNEGSKA (reference sequence). Trimming removed 2 bases at V and 3 bases at J, with 8 bases between. Here the CDR3 DNA reads TGCAGTGCTAGAATGGGGTACTACGAGCAGTACTTC. Its protein is CSARMGYYEQYF.

In its sample, this clonotype was seen a few times. J is TRBJ2-3 and V is TRBV6-5; 8 bases fit TRBD1. CDR1 and CDR2 (germline): MNHEY, SVGAGI. CDR3 length: 17 amino acids. The V and J ends lost 8 bases and 0 bases, in that order; junction bases with no gene match: 13. The CDR3 region is CASVGQGLEASTDTQYF. The CDR3 nucleotides are TGTGCCAGCGTAGGACAGGGACTGGAGGCTAGCACAGATACGCAGTATTTT.

The chain links TRBV13 to TRBJ2-5, with D unresolved. This CDR3 spans 14 amino acids. The ends were cut back, 4 bases at V and 9 bases at J, with 18 bases in the middle. CDR1 and CDR2 from the germline V gene are PRHDT and FYEKMQ (reference sequence). In nucleotides, the CDR3 is TGTGCCAGCAGCTCACGGGCCCTACCCGGGTCCCAGTACTTC. Its translation: CASSSRALPGSQYF.

The chain couples TRBV5-1 to TRBJ2-1; 12 bases match TRBD2. V was clipped by 4 bases and J by 9 bases; unmatched bases: 2. Germline assignment: CDR1 SGHRS and CDR2 YFSETQ. The CDR3 loop spans 13 amino acids. DNA of the CDR3: TGCGCCAGCAGCCCGACTAGCGGGGGTGAGCAGTTCTTC. This translates into CASSPTSGGEQFF.

This clonotype was detected ten times or more. The chain combines TRBV28 with TRBJ2-3; D is possibly TRBD1 (6 bases). Trimming removed 3 bases from V and 4 bases from J, with 14 bases in between. This CDR3 region has 15 residues. Germline V gives CDR1 MDHEN, CDR2 SYDVKM. The CDR3 bases are TGTGCCAGCAGTTTGTTGACAGGCGGCGCAGATACGCAGTATTTT. Its protein is CASSLLTGGADTQYF. The complete variable domain, with remaining parts taken from reference TRBV28 and TRBJ2-3, reads DVKVTQSSRYLVKRTGEKVFLECVQDMDHENMFWYRQDPGLGLRLIYFSYDVKMKEKGDIPEGYSVSREKKERFSLILESASTNQTSMYLCASSLLTGGADTQYFGPGTRLTVL.

Concerning this clonotype: Given a much more abundant clone one base away, this may be a read error. The chain recombines TRBV29-1 with TRBJ2-7, with 7 positions matching TRBD1. Germline V gives CDR1 SQVTM, CDR2 ANQGSEA. This CDR3 is built from 14 residues. The CDR3 DNA reads as TGCGGCGTTCGTTTTTGGGACAGTGCCTACGAGCAGTACTTC. Amino acids: CGVRFWDSAYEQYF.

This clonotype was counted many times. The chain links TRBV11-2 to TRBJ2-7; 8 positions agree with TRBD1. Germline CDR1 and CDR2: SGHAT and FQNNGV. The CDR3 has 14 residues. The trim removed 4 bases at V and 8 bases at J, leaving 10 bases unmatched. The CDR3 nucleotides read TGTGCCAGCAGCTCCACGGGACAGGACAGGAAGCAGTACTTC. Its translation is CASSSTGQDRKQYF.

About this clonotype itself: The germline gene is not matched at one end of the junction; a read error may be the cause. The chain links TRBV3-1 to TRBJ1-1; 7 positions match TRBD1. The CDR3 length is 17 residues. CDR1 LGHDT and CDR2 YNNKEL come from the germline V gene (reference sequence). CDR3 nucleotide sequence: TGTGCCAGCAGCCTCCCCCCCACACAGGGGATGAACACTGAAGTTTTCTTT. It encodes CASSLPPTQGMNTEVFF.

The sample holds a few counts of this clonotype. The chain joins TRBV4-3 to TRBJ2-2; D might be TRBD1 or TRBD2, each matching 6 bases. The V gene's germline CDR1 is LGHNA and CDR2 YSLEER. This CDR3 region has 16 residues. Trimming stripped 0 bases from V and 0 bases from J, with 8 bases between. The CDR3: CASSQDRGANTGELFF. The CDR3 DNA reads as TGCGCCAGCAGCCAAGATAGGGGGGCGAACACCGGGGAGCTGTTTTTT.

In this sample, this clonotype turned up many times. The J gene is TRBJ1-1, the V gene TRBV4-1, with D hard to call. CDR1 and CDR2 from the germline V gene are MGHRA and YSYEKL. With 1 base removed from V and 3 bases from J, the gap between germline ends came to 15 bases. This CDR3 is built from 16 residues. CDR3 residues: CASSQVFGVFDTEAFF. The CDR3 DNA follows: TGCGCCAGCAGCCAAGTTTTCGGGGTGTTCGACACTGAAGCTTTCTTT.

The table lists this clonotype with a few counts. This chain connects TRBV19 to TRBJ1-5, with 7 bases identical to TRBD1. The CDR3 extends over 15 amino acids. V trimming: 5 bases; J trimming: 3 bases; junction bases outside the gene matches: 7. Germline V lookup: CDR1 LNHDA, CDR2 SQIVND (reference sequence). The CDR3, as DNA: TGTGCCAGTAGTGCGAGGGACAGCAACAATCAGCCCCAGCATTTT. Its translation: CASSARDSNNQPQHF. The full variable domain, rest sourced from reference TRBV19 and TRBJ1-5, is DGGITQSPKYLFRKEGQNVTLSCEQNLNHDAMYWYRQDPGQGLRLIYYSQIVNDFQKGDIAEGYSVSREKKESFPLTVTSAQKNPTAFYLCASSARDSNNQPQHFGDGTRLSIL.

The chain combines TRBV6-5 with TRBJ1-1; D is undetermined. The CDR3 extends over 14 amino acids. V lost 3 bases to trimming and J lost 1 base, with 9 bases between them. CDR1 and CDR2 from the germline V gene are MNHEY and SVGAGI. In DNA, the CDR3 is TGTGCCAGCAGTTATGGGGTCACGAACACTGAAGCTTTCTTT. Translating it yields CASSYGVTNTEAFF.

This clonotype was seen a handful of times. The J gene is TRBJ2-5, the V gene TRBV27; 7 positions match TRBD2. J was trimmed by 3 bases and V by 4 bases; bases with no gene match: 17. This CDR3 is built from 18 residues. CDR1 is MNHEY, CDR2 SMNVEV, per germline (reference sequence). CDR3: CASSSIYRTRGGKETQYF. The DNA for the CDR3 is TGTGCCAGCAGTTCTATCTACCGGACCCGCGGGGGTAAAGAGACCCAGTACTTC.

This clonotype appeared a few times. The V call is TRBV4-3, the J call TRBJ1-2; tentative D call: TRBD1 (5 bases). The ends were cut back, 0 bases at V and 7 bases at J, with 18 bases in the middle. This CDR3 has 16 residues. Germline CDR1 LGHNA, CDR2 YSLEER. CDR3 DNA: TGCGCCAGCAGCCAAGATGAGGGGTCAGCAATCGGTGGCTACACCTTC. Translating gives CASSQDEGSAIGGYTF.

This clonotype was detected a few times. V is TRBV7-2 and J is TRBJ2-7; D perhaps matches TRBD2 (5 bases). Trimming took 2 bases from V and 4 from J, leaving 12 bases between them. Germline V gene lookup returns CDR1 SGHTA and CDR2 FQGNSA. The CDR3 totals 14 residues. The CDR3 protein is CASSLPVPGYEQYF. The CDR3, as DNA: TGTGCCAGCAGCTTACCGGTACCGGGGTACGAGCAGTACTTC.

The chain couples TRBV28 to TRBJ2-5; the match to TRBD1 covers 8 bases. The V and J ends lost 3 bases and 5 bases, in that order; junction bases with no gene match: 8. Germline CDR1 is MDHEN and CDR2 is SYDVKM. There are 15 residues in the CDR3. The CDR3 sequence is CASSFRQGMGETQYF. The CDR3 DNA follows: TGTGCCAGCAGTTTCCGACAGGGGATGGGGGAGACCCAGTACTTC.

This clonotype was recorded a few times. This chain connects TRBV19 to TRBJ2-5, with D possibly TRBD1 on 5 matching bases. V dropped 5 bases and J dropped 1 base, with 11 bases sitting between them. The CDR3 extends over 14 amino acids. Germline V gene sequence: CDR1 LNHDA, CDR2 SQIVND (reference sequence). The CDR3 protein is CASSPQAGQETQYF. The CDR3 DNA reads as TGTGCCAGTAGTCCACAGGCCGGCCAAGAGACCCAGTACTTC. The full variable domain, its missing parts supplied by reference TRBV19 and TRBJ2-5, is DGGITQSPKYLFRKEGQNVTLSCEQNLNHDAMYWYRQDPGQGLRLIYYSQIVNDFQKGDIAEGYSVSREKKESFPLTVTSAQKNPTAFYLCASSPQAGQETQYFGPGTRLLVL.